A selection of T cell receptor beta chains follows, all from one sample in a study of T cell changes during pregnancy in multiple sclerosis. This table comes from immunoSEQ multiplex PCR, and its TCRdb copy is limited to in-frame clones, with some not included. Of 65,000 or so clones in the sample, about 92% were seen once. Here the sequenced sample was peripheral blood, taken in the second trimester of pregnancy. Source of these receptors: a female donor in good health, enrolled as a control in a pregnancy study. Each CDR3 is given with its conserved first and last residue. The order of the fields is D gene, J gene, clone size, V gene, CDR3 protein, CDR3 DNA. The D gene is left open where the match is weak. The listing skips clone size in some rows; elsewhere it reads once, few, many or a size class.

NA | TRBJ2-1 | NA | TRBV18 | CASSPPGSNNEQFF | TGTGCCAGCTCACCACCCGGGTCTAACAATGAGCAGTTCTTC
NA | TRBJ2-3 | NA | TRBV5-1 | CASSLASSTDTQYF | TGCGCCAGCAGCTTGGCTTCCTCCACAGATACGCAGTATTTT
TRBD2 | TRBJ2-3 | NA | TRBV5-1 | CASSFSGGADTQYF | TGCGCCAGCAGCTTCAGCGGGGGGGCAGATACGCAGTATTTT
TRBD1 | TRBJ2-1 | NA | TRBV18 | CASSRGTGEVNEQFF | TGTGCCAGCTCACGCGGGACAGGGGAGGTCAATGAGCAGTTCTTC
TRBD1 | TRBJ1-1 | once | TRBV5-1 | CASSRQGKNTEAFF | TGCGCCAGCAGCCGACAGGGGAAGAACACTGAAGCTTTCTTT
NA | TRBJ2-7 | NA | TRBV18 | CASSQTESSYEQYF | TGTGCCAGCTCCCAGACAGAGTCCTCCTACGAGCAGTACTTC
TRBD1 | TRBJ2-5 | NA | TRBV6-1 | CASSVHGTAEETQYF | TGTGCCAGCAGTGTCCACGGGACAGCCGAAGAGACCCAGTACTTC
TRBD2 | TRBJ2-1 | NA | TRBV4-2 | CASSQDLAVWGEQFF | TGTGCCAGCAGCCAGGACCTAGCGGTCTGGGGTGAGCAGTTCTTC
TRBD2 | TRBJ2-5 | NA | TRBV7-7 | CASTPLADTPQTQYF | TGTGCTAGCACCCCGCTAGCGGATACTCCCCAGACCCAGTACTTC
NA | TRBJ2-1 | NA | TRBV4-1 | CASSQPLLGGSYNEQFF | TGCGCCAGCAGCCAACCTTTACTAGGAGGCTCCTACAATGAGCAGTTCTTC
NA | TRBJ2-1 | NA | TRBV21-1 | CASSKRFASSVSSYNEQFF | TGTGCCAGCAGCAAGAGGTTTGCTTCTAGCGTGAGCTCCTACAATGAGCAGTTCTTC
TRBD1 | TRBJ1-5 | NA | TRBV19 | CASSRDSTQPQHF | TGTGCCAGTAGTAGGGACAGTACTCAGCCCCAGCATTTT
TRBD1 | TRBJ1-1 | once | TRBV15 | CATSRATGGGGTEAFF | TGTGCCACCAGCAGAGCTACAGGGGGCGGAGGGACTGAAGCTTTCTTT
NA | TRBJ1-4 | NA | TRBV11-2 | CASSPGFNEKLFF | TGTGCCAGCAGCCCAGGTTTTAATGAAAAACTGTTTTTT
TRBD1 | TRBJ1-4 | NA | TRBV5-1 | CASSPRGTGGSVTNEKLFF | TGCGCCAGCAGCCCGCGGGGGACAGGGGGTTCCGTGACTAATGAAAAACTGTTTTTT
TRBD2 | TRBJ2-1 | once | TRBV30 | CAWSESGGYNEQFF | TGTGCCTGGAGTGAGAGCGGGGGTTACAATGAGCAGTTCTTC
NA | TRBJ2-2 | once | TRBV15 | CATSKVWGPGELFF | TGTGCCACCAGCAAGGTTTGGGGCCCCGGGGAGCTGTTTTTT
TRBD1 | TRBJ1-5 | NA | TRBV10-1 | CASRPGQVGNQPQHF | TGCGCCAGCAGGCCGGGACAGGTCGGCAATCAGCCCCAGCATTTT
NA | TRBJ2-3 | NA | TRBV9 | CASSVGLLSTDTQYF | TGTGCCAGCAGCGTAGGCCTACTTAGCACAGATACGCAGTATTTT
NA | TRBJ1-2 | NA | TRBV19 | CASSPHLETNYGYTF | TGTGCCAGTAGTCCTCACCTTGAGACTAACTATGGCTACACCTTC
TRBD1 | TRBJ2-5 | NA | TRBV9 | CASSGQGAETQYF | TGTGCCAGCAGCGGACAGGGGGCCGAGACCCAGTACTTC
NA | TRBJ2-4 | NA | TRBV2 | CASSEVRHKNIQYF | TGTGCCAGCAGTGAAGTGAGACACAAAAACATTCAGTACTTC
NA | TRBJ2-1 | NA | TRBV6-4 | CASSRTEVNEQFF | TGTGCCAGTTCTAGGACGGAGGTAAATGAGCAGTTCTTC
NA | TRBJ2-7 | NA | TRBV6-5 | CASSWEADTTTYEQYF | TGTGCCAGCAGTTGGGAAGCGGATACCACGACCTACGAGCAGTACTTC
NA | TRBJ2-7 | NA | TRBV6-1 | CASSPIGSSYEQYF | TGTGCCAGCAGCCCAATCGGGAGCTCCTACGAGCAGTACTTC
NA | TRBJ1-2 | once | TRBV6-6 | CASSYPDRLDGYTF | TGTGCCAGCAGTTACCCAGACAGGCTGGATGGCTACACCTTC
TRBD2 | TRBJ2-1 | NA | TRBV6-6 | CASSSSGRAHNEQFF | TGTGCCAGCAGTTCAAGCGGGAGAGCCCACAATGAGCAGTTCTTC
TRBD1 | TRBJ2-7 | few | TRBV6-1 | CASSETTGSSNEQYF | TGTGCCAGCAGTGAGACGACAGGGAGCTCCAACGAGCAGTACTTC
TRBD2 | TRBJ2-4 | NA | TRBV9 | CASSPQTSGAKNIQYF | TGTGCCAGCAGCCCTCAGACTAGCGGGGCCAAAAACATTCAGTACTTC
NA | TRBJ2-5 | NA | TRBV7-6 | CASSLGVEETQYF | TGTGCCAGCAGCCTCGGGGTTGAAGAGACCCAGTACTTC
TRBD2 | TRBJ2-5 | NA | TRBV2 | CASRAGLPGETQYF | TGTGCCAGCAGGGCGGGACTACCGGGCGAGACCCAGTACTTC
TRBD2 | TRBJ2-7 | NA | TRBV7-9 | CASSSREGQYEQYF | TGTGCCAGCAGCTCCCGGGAGGGGCAATACGAGCAGTACTTC
NA | TRBJ2-4 | NA | TRBV29-1 | CSVQGNIQYF | TGCAGCGTGCAGGGGAACATTCAGTACTTC
TRBD2 | TRBJ2-2 | once | TRBV5-1 | CASNSGKTGELFF | TGCGCCAGCAATAGCGGGAAGACCGGGGAGCTGTTTTTT
TRBD2 | TRBJ2-3 | NA | TRBV4-2 | CASSQEILSLAGGPATQYF | TGTGCCAGCAGCCAAGAGATTTTGAGTCTAGCGGGGGGGCCAGCTACGCAGTATTTT
NA | TRBJ2-5 | NA | TRBV28 | CASSLGGLIKKTQYF | TGTGCCAGCAGTTTAGGCGGTTTAATTAAGAAGACCCAGTACTTC
TRBD2 | TRBJ2-1 | NA | TRBV6-1 | CASSEGGTSGTGQPWNEQFF | TGTGCCAGCAGTGAAGGAGGGACTAGCGGGACTGGACAGCCCTGGAATGAGCAGTTCTTC
NA | TRBJ2-2 | once | TRBV7-2 | CASSPTVNTGELFF | TGTGCCAGCAGCCCGACAGTAAACACCGGGGAGCTGTTTTTT
TRBD1 | TRBJ2-5 | NA | TRBV25-1 | CASSETGTAKETQYF | TGTGCCAGCAGTGAGACCGGGACAGCTAAAGAGACCCAGTACTTC